Shown below are 21 T cell receptor beta chains from a single sample sequenced in a study of T cell responses to AZD1222 COVID-19 vaccine. The protocol was immunoSEQ multiplex PCR, while the TCRdb copy is restricted to in-frame clones and leaves out a portion. The data contain 68,000 or so clones, around four fifths of them singletons. Specimen: peripheral blood, collected on day 0 of AZD1222 vaccination. These receptors came from an adult in good health.

This clone was found many times. The chain joins TRBV2 to TRBJ1-5; D is possibly TRBD1 (5 bases). V was trimmed by 3 bases and J by 1 base, leaving 16 bases between them. Germline V gives CDR1 SNHLY, CDR2 FYNNEI. This CDR3 is 17 amino acids long. The CDR3: CASSEGLGQGSNQPQHF. CDR3 in DNA: TGTGCCAGCAGTGAGGGTTTGGGGCAGGGAAGCAATCAGCCCCAGCATTTT. The full variable domain, its missing parts supplied by reference TRBV2 and TRBJ1-5, is EPEVTQTPSHQVTQMGQEVILRCVPISNHLYFYWYRQILGQKVEFLVSFYNNEISEKSEIFDDQFSVERPDGSNFTLKIRSTKLEDSAMYFCASSEGLGQGSNQPQHFGDGTRLSIL.

The V call is TRBV28, the J call TRBJ2-7, with 7 bases matching TRBD2. The junction had 5 bases not matched to a gene; V was cut back by 5 bases and J by 1 base. Germline V gene data show CDR1 as MDHEN and CDR2 as SYDVKM. The CDR3 has 14 amino acids. In DNA, the CDR3 is TGTGCCAGCAGTCCCTGGCGGGGGTCCTACGAGCAGTACTTC. Encoded protein: CASSPWRGSYEQYF.

This clone was seen once. J is TRBJ2-5 and V is TRBV7-2; TRBD1 agrees at 10 bases. The junction had 5 bases not matched to a gene; V was cut back by 4 bases and J by 3 bases. This CDR3 is 15 amino acids long. In germline, CDR1 is SGHTA, CDR2 FQGNSA. CDR3 DNA sequence: TGTGCCAGCAGCTACCCGGGACAGGGGAAAGAGACCCAGTACTTC. This gives the protein CASSYPGQGKETQYF.

V gene TRBV10-3 combines with J gene TRBJ1-1; D is unclear. Trimming stripped 3 bases from V and 0 bases from J, with 11 bases between. The CDR3 consists of 15 residues. Germline V gene sequence: CDR1 ENHRY, CDR2 SYGVKD. The CDR3 loop is CAISDSSHMNTEAFF. Written as DNA, the CDR3 is TGTGCCATCAGTGACTCGTCGCATATGAACACTGAAGCTTTCTTT.

In its sample, this clone was seen a few times. At one boundary the junction diverges from the germline segment, which might be a read error. This chain links TRBV7-7 with TRBJ2-5; no definite D call. This CDR3 comprises 15 residues. CDR1 is SSHAT and CDR2 is FNYEAQ in the germline V gene (reference sequence). CDR3 loop: CASSRGRSGVETQYF. CDR3 sequence (DNA): TGTGCTAGCAGCCGCGGACGGTCCGGTGTAGAGACCCAGTACTTC.

The genes are TRBV9 and TRBJ1-1; D possibly corresponds to TRBD1 (5 bases). The CDR3 loop spans 16 amino acids. Trimming stripped 0 bases from V and 2 bases from J, with 14 bases between. Germline CDR1 is SGDLS and CDR2 is YYNGEE. The CDR3 reads CASSVGPGGDNTEAFF. CDR3 in DNA: TGTGCCAGCAGCGTAGGACCGGGAGGGGATAACACTGAAGCTTTCTTT. Supplemented by reference TRBV9 and TRBJ1-1, the full variable domain reads DSGVTQTPKHLITATGQRVTLRCSPRSGDLSVYWYQQSLDQGLQFLIQYYNGEERAKGNILERFSAQQFPDLHSELNLSSLELGDSALYFCASSVGPGGDNTEAFFGQGTRLTVV.

The chain has TRBV7-2 and TRBJ2-3, with 8 nucleotides matching TRBD2. J was trimmed by 5 bases and V by 1 base; bases with no gene match: 14. Germline V CDR1 and CDR2: SGHTA, FQGNSA. This CDR3 spans 18 amino acids. CDR3 region: CASSLGVGGAIVEDTQYF. CDR3 DNA: TGTGCCAGCAGCTTAGGGGTCGGGGGGGCGATAGTTGAAGATACGCAGTATTTT.

This sequence joins TRBV9 and TRBJ2-5, with D hard to call. Germline assignment: CDR1 SGDLS and CDR2 YYNGEE. Trimming left V 3 bases short and J 5 bases short, with 5 bases between. The CDR3 covers 11 residues. The CDR3 DNA follows: TGTGCCAGCAGCGGGAGCGAGACCCAGTACTTC. This encodes CASSGSETQYF.

This chain uses TRBV30 with TRBJ2-7; D ambiguous. V gave up 0 bases and J gave up 0 bases, with 12 bases separating them. CDR3 length: 15 amino acids. Germline CDR1 is GTSNPN and CDR2 is SVGIG (reference sequence). This CDR3 is CAWSVTGPSSYEQYF. The DNA for the CDR3 is TGTGCCTGGAGTGTAACTGGCCCTAGCTCCTACGAGCAGTACTTC.

The V and J genes are TRBV6-5 and TRBJ1-1; 9 bases are shared with TRBD1. There are 15 residues in the CDR3. Trimming took 7 bases from V and 6 from J; bases not matched to a gene: 12. Per germline, CDR1 MNHEY and CDR2 SVGAGI. CDR3 loop: CASTSGGTGFAEAFF. CDR3 nucleotides: TGTGCCAGCACTTCAGGCGGGACAGGGTTCGCTGAAGCTTTCTTT.

V and J are TRBV20-1 and TRBJ2-7, with no clear D. Germline CDR1 reads DFQATT; CDR2 reads SNEGSKA (reference sequence). V was shortened by 3 bases and J by 5 bases, with 8 bases between the two germline ends. CDR3 size: 11 residues. CDR3 sequence: CSASHGDEQYF. As DNA, the CDR3 is TGCAGTGCTAGCCATGGGGACGAGCAGTACTTC.

The CDR3, as DNA: TGCAGTGCTATAACAGATACGCAGTATTTT. It translates to CSAITDTQYF. The rearrangement joins TRBV20-1 to TRBJ2-3; no clear D. The V end lost 4 bases, the J end lost 3 bases, and 2 bases lay between the germline ends. The V gene's germline CDR1 is DFQATT and CDR2 SNEGSKA (reference sequence). The CDR3 sequence is 10 residues long.

The gene calls are TRBV18 and TRBJ1-3; weak D call: TRBD1 (6 bases). V lost 2 bases and J lost 0, with 11 bases in between. The CDR3 covers 16 residues. Germline assignment: CDR1 KGHSH and CDR2 LQKENI. The CDR3: CASSPTDRTSGNTIYF. For the CDR3, the DNA is TGTGCCAGCTCACCAACGGACAGAACCTCTGGAAACACCATATATTTT.

The chain couples TRBV6-5 to TRBJ1-2, with a tentative D call TRBD1 (5 bases). Trimming took off 3 bases at V and 6 bases at J, with 11 bases between the two ends. The germline CDR1 and CDR2 sequences are MNHEY and SVGAGI. The CDR3 spans 13 residues. CDR3 residues: CASSYLGEHGYTF. CDR3 nucleotides: TGTGCCAGCAGTTATTTGGGGGAACATGGCTACACCTTC.

V gene TRBV2 combines with J gene TRBJ1-1, with D perhaps matching TRBD1 (6 bases). The CDR3 consists of 13 residues. Germline CDR1 is SNHLY and CDR2 is FYNNEI. V was clipped by 10 bases and J by 3 bases, with 15 bases between them. CDR3 DNA sequence: TGTGCCATTGAAGGGGGGTGGGACACTGAAGCTTTCTTT. As protein: CAIEGGWDTEAFF.

The chain carries TRBV9 and TRBJ1-6, with D hard to call. This CDR3 spans 13 amino acids. Germline V CDR1 and CDR2: SGDLS, YYNGEE. V was cut by 3 bases and J by 0 bases, with 1 base left in between. CDR3 in amino acids: CASSGSYNSPLHF. In DNA form, the CDR3 reads TGTGCCAGCAGCGGCTCCTATAATTCACCCCTCCACTTT.

This rearrangement joins TRBV10-3 to TRBJ1-1; TRBD1 matches 8 bases. Germline-derived CDR1 and CDR2 are ENHRY and SYGVKD. V shed 5 bases and J 6 bases; nucleotides not matched to a gene: 8. CDR3 length: 14 amino acids. CDR3 in amino acids: CAISSGGAESEAFF. The CDR3 DNA follows: TGTGCCATCAGTTCAGGGGGCGCTGAATCTGAAGCTTTCTTT.

This clone was observed a few times. The rearrangement joins TRBV7-9 to TRBJ2-5; D is unclear. The CDR3 has 15 amino acids. V lost 5 bases to trimming and J lost 4 bases, with 17 bases between them. Germline values: CDR1 SEHNR, CDR2 FQNEAQ (reference sequence). This chain's CDR3 is CASSPEGRHSETQYF. The CDR3 DNA reads as TGTGCCAGCAGCCCCGAAGGCAGGCACTCAGAGACCCAGTACTTC.

The chain recombines TRBV9 with TRBJ2-5; 8 bases agree with TRBD2. CDR3 length: 15 residues. Germline V gene data show CDR1 as SGDLS and CDR2 as YYNGEE. The ends lost 2 bases at V and 3 bases at J; junction bases unmatched: 6. As DNA, the CDR3 is TGTGCCAGCAGCGTTAGCGGGGCTACGAAAGAGACCCAGTACTTC. Encoded protein: CASSVSGATKETQYF.

The rearrangement links TRBV6-5 to TRBJ2-6, with D uncertain. Trimming left V 8 bases short and J 0 bases short, with 11 bases between. Germline CDR1 MNHEY, CDR2 SVGAGI. This CDR3 is 15 amino acids long. CDR3 sequence (DNA): TGTGCCAGCGGAAACCAAGTCTCTGGGGCCAACGTCCTGACTTTC. Its translation is CASGNQVSGANVLTF.

The chain uses TRBV7-2 and TRBJ2-3; 10 nucleotides agree with TRBD2. The CDR3 runs 16 residues. V dropped 5 bases and J dropped 6; count of bases not matched to a gene: 11. Germline values: CDR1 SGHTA, CDR2 FQGNSA. This CDR3 reads CASSPGGAGGPDTQYF. The CDR3 nucleotides are TGTGCCAGCAGCCCCGGGGGAGCGGGGGGGCCCGATACGCAGTATTTT. The full variable domain, its missing parts supplied by reference TRBV7-2 and TRBJ2-3, is GAGVSQSPSNKVTEKGKDVELRCDPISGHTALYWYRQSLGQGLEFLIYFQGNSAPDKSGLPSDRFSAERTGGSVSTLTIQRTQQEDSAVYLCASSPGGAGGPDTQYFGPGTRLTVL.